Below, one TCR beta chain is given with its context. The germline gives CDR1 SGHDT, CDR2 YYEEEE. The length of the CDR3 is 14 residues. With 7 bases clipped from V and 4 bases from J, the junction kept 10 bases outside the gene matches. Original processing methods: Reference gene primer amplification in the assay estimated nucleated cell counts. The repertoire was sequenced with immunoSEQ multiplex PCR; TCRdb's copy has only in-frame clones and lacks some. That table is the source of V, J and clone size, and D and trimming were worked out from the DNA. This sample has about 350,000 clones, with around 90% found just once. These data originate in a study of blood T cell repertoires in COVID-19. Study context: Both acute and convalescent COVID-19 samples were obtained from the United States, Italy and Spain. The analysed material was cDNA or gDNA that came from T cells, B-cell-depleted T cells, or PBMCs.

This chain joins TRBV5-6 and TRBJ1-2; 7 bases align to TRBD1. The receptor was derived from a young woman who had recovered from COVID-19. The sequenced sample consisted of peripheral blood. The CDR3 nucleotides are TGTGCCAGCCTGACGAAGGGGGCTAGCTATGGCTACACCTTC. As protein: CASLTKGASYGYTF.